This TCR beta chain comes out of a study of metastatic and nonmetastatic thyroid tumors. There are 13 residues in the CDR3. The V end was cut by 1 base, the J end by 3 bases, with 6 bases between. CDR1 MGHDK and CDR2 SYGVNS come from the germline V gene. All patients reached thyroid surgery having received no treatment beforehand. This clone was picked up a small number of times. TCRdb used MiXCR to call clones anew from the PCR reads. The repertoire holds some 30,000 clones, 33% seen once, with about 15% in the top ten. The source material was tumor tissue. The rearrangement joins TRBV25-1 to TRBJ1-2; D uncertain. The source of this sequence is a female donor with papillary thyroid cancer or a benign thyroid nodule (not recorded which). Some clones in this sample may be carry-over from other donors' samples. In DNA, the CDR3 is TGTGCCAGCAGTGAATCCCCGGACTATGGCTACACCTTC. Its protein product is CASSESPDYGYTF.